The 8 T cell receptor beta chains below were found in one sample sequenced in a study of blood T cells in healthy people across ages. The use of a sample-barcoded 5' primer and a J-beta primer mix characterized a second PCR of roughly 6 to 11 cycles. TCRdb analysed the 5' RACE reads with MiXCR anew, one entry per CDR3 protein. The data hold about 780,000 distinct CDR3 sequences, with roughly 25% observed a single time. These same records also appear under a second study, on T cells of mothers and their children.

The specimen was blood. The receptors shown here come from a boy aged 5-17 years in good health.

The chain couples TRBV30 to TRBJ1-4; no clear D gene. Per germline, CDR1 GTSNPN and CDR2 SVGIG (reference sequence). The CDR3 loop spans 18 amino acids. With 2 bases removed from V and 0 bases from J, the gap between germline ends came to 19 bases. The CDR3 DNA sequence: TGTGCCTGGAGTACCCCCGGTCGGCGCCCTGCAACTAATGAAAAACTGTTTTTT. Translation gives CAWSTPGRRPATNEKLFF.

This clonotype showed up just a few times. The rearrangement joins TRBV30 to TRBJ1-2, with D unresolved. With 3 bases removed from V and 4 bases from J, the gap between germline ends came to 6 bases. The germline V gene encodes CDR1 GTSNPN and CDR2 SVGIG (reference sequence). The CDR3 runs to 11 residues. CDR3 loop: CAWSPTYGYTF. Written as DNA, the CDR3 is TGTGCCTGGAGCCCGACCTATGGCTACACCTTC.

The table lists this clonotype with a few counts. The genes are TRBV5-1 and TRBJ2-5; D could derive from TRBD1 or TRBD2 (6 bases each). The CDR3 has 14 residues. Trimming left V 4 bases short and J 5 bases short, with 15 bases between. Looked up from germline, CDR1 is SGHRS and CDR2 is YFSETQ. The CDR3 spells CASSKGGGLETQYF. DNA of the CDR3: TGCGCCAGCAGCAAAGGTGGGGGGCTGGAGACCCAGTACTTC. Full variable domain (remainder filled in from reference TRBV5-1 and TRBJ2-5): KAGVTQTPRYLIKTRGQQVTLSCSPISGHRSVSWYQQTPGQGLQFLFEYFSETQRNKGNFPGRFSGRQFSNSRSEMNVSTLELGDSALYLCASSKGGGLETQYFGPGTRLLVL.

This clonotype has more than one count but fewer than ten. The V call is TRBV20-1, the J call TRBJ2-5; the match to TRBD2 covers 9 bases. CDR1 and CDR2 from the germline V gene are DFQATT and SNEGSKA (reference sequence). V lost 6 bases and J lost 0; bases outside the gene matches: 5. This CDR3 is built from 14 residues. In DNA form, the CDR3 reads TGCAGTGCCCCAGCTAGCGGGGACCAAGAGACCCAGTACTTC. Residues: CSAPASGDQETQYF.

There are a few counts of this clonotype. The V gene is TRBV7-9, the J gene TRBJ1-2; D remains ambiguous. V was clipped by 7 bases and J by 0 bases, with 9 bases between them. The CDR3 contains 13 residues. Germline CDR1 and CDR2: SEHNR and FQNEAQ (reference sequence). The chain's CDR3 is CASTRPSNYGYTF. The CDR3, as DNA: TGTGCCAGCACCCGACCTTCTAACTATGGCTACACCTTC.

This clonotype turned up a few times. The J gene is TRBJ1-2, the V gene TRBV12-3 or TRBV12-4; 7 positions agree with TRBD1. The length of the CDR3 is 14 residues. V shed 6 bases, J shed 2 bases, and the junction held 6 bases outside the gene matches. Here the CDR3 reads CASSHRGENYGYTF. CDR3 DNA sequence: TGTGCCAGCAGCCACAGGGGCGAGAACTATGGCTACACCTTC.

In this sample, this clonotype turned up once. The rearrangement uses TRBV6-1 and TRBJ2-6; D perhaps matches TRBD2 (5 bases). Per the germline V gene, CDR1 is MNHNS and CDR2 is SASEGT. The CDR3 extends over 16 amino acids. The ends were cut back, 2 bases at V and 0 bases at J, with 8 bases in the middle. This CDR3 is CASSESGYSGANVLTF. CDR3 DNA sequence: TGTGCCAGCAGTGAATCGGGGTACTCTGGGGCCAACGTCCTGACTTTC.

The chain uses TRBV10-3 and TRBJ2-1; the D is unclear. CDR1 and CDR2 (germline): ENHRY, SYGVKD. Trimming stripped 2 bases from V and 6 bases from J, with 17 bases between. The CDR3 length is 16 residues. CDR3 sequence: CAISETSRRSPNEQFF. CDR3 nucleotide sequence: TGTGCCATCAGTGAGACGTCTAGAAGGTCGCCCAATGAGCAGTTCTTC.